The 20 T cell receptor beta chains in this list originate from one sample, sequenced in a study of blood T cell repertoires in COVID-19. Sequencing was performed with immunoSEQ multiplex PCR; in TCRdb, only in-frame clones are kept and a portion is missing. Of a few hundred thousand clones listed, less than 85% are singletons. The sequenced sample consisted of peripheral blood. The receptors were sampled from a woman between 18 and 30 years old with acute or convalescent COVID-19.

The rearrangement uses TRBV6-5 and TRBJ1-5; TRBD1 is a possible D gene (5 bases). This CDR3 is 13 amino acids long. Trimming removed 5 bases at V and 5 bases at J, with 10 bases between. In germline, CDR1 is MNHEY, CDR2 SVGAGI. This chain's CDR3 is CASSSQGYQPQHF. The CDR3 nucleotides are TGTGCCAGCAGTAGTCAGGGATATCAGCCCCAGCATTTT.

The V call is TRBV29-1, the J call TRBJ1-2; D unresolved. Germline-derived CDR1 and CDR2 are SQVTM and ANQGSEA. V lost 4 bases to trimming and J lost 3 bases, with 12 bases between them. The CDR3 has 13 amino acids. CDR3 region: CSVVRGGHYGYTF. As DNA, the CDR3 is TGCAGCGTTGTGCGGGGAGGGCACTATGGCTACACCTTC.

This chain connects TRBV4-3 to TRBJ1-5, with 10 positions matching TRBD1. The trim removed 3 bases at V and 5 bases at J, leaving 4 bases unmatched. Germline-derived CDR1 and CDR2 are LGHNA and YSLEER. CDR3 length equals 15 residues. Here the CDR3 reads CASSQRQGADQPQHF. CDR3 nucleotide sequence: TGCGCCAGCAGCCAGAGACAGGGGGCGGATCAGCCCCAGCATTTT.

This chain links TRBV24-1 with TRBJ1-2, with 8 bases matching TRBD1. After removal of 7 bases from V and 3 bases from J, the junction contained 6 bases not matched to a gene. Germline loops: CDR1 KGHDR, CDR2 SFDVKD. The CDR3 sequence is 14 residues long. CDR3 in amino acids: CATSPRGLDYGYTF. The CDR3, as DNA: TGTGCCACCAGCCCCAGGGGGCTAGACTATGGCTACACCTTC.

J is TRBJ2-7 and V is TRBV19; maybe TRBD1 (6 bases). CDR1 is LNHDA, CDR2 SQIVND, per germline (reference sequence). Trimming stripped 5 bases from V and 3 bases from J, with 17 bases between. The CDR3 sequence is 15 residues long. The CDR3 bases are TGTGCCAGTAGTTCTACAGGGTACAATGGCTACGAGCAGTACTTC. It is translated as CASSSTGYNGYEQYF.

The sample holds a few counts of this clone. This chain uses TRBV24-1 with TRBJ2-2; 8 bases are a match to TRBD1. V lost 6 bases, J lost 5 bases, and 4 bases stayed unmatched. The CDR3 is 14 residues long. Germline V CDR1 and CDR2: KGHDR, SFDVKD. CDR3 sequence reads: CATSPRQGTGELFF. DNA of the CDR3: TGTGCCACCAGTCCGAGACAGGGGACCGGGGAGCTGTTTTTT.

CDR3 DNA sequence: TGTGCCAGCAGCTCCAGACTAGCGGACCTCTACAATGAGCAGTTCTTC. Protein: CASSSRLADLYNEQFF. This rearrangement joins TRBV7-6 to TRBJ2-1, with 9 bases lining up with TRBD2. The CDR3 runs 16 residues. In germline, CDR1 is SGHVS, CDR2 FNYEAQ. With V trimmed by 4 bases and J by 3 bases, 7 bases remained unmatched.

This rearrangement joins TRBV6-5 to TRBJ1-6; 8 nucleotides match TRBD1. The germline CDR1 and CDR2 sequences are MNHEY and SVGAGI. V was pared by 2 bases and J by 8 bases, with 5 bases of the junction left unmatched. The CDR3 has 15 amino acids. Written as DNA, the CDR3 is TGTGCCAGCAGTTACGCAGGGGGCGCGGATTCACCCCTCCACTTT. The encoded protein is CASSYAGGADSPLHF.

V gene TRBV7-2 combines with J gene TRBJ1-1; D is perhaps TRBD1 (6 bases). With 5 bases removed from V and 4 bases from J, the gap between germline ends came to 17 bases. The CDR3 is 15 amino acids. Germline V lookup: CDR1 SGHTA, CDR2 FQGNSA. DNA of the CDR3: TGTGCCAGCAGCCCCAATCTATGGGGGCGCACTGAAGCTTTCTTT. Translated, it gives CASSPNLWGRTEAFF.

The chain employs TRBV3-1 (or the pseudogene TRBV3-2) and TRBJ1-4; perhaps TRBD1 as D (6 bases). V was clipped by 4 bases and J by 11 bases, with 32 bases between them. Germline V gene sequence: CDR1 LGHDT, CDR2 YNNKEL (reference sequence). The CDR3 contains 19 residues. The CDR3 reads CASSPQFRGKAHYRWKLFF. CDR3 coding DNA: TGTGCCAGCAGCCCCCAATTTAGGGGGAAGGCCCATTATAGATGGAAACTGTTTTTT.

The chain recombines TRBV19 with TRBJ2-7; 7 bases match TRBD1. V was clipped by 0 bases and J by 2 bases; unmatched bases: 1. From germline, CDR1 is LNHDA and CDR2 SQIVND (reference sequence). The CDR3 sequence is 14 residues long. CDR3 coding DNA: TGTGCCAGTAGTATAGAGCAGGGGGCCTACGAGCAGTACTTC. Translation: CASSIEQGAYEQYF. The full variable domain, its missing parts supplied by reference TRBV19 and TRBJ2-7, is DGGITQSPKYLFRKEGQNVTLSCEQNLNHDAMYWYRQDPGQGLRLIYYSQIVNDFQKGDIAEGYSVSREKKESFPLTVTSAQKNPTAFYLCASSIEQGAYEQYFGPGTRLTVT.

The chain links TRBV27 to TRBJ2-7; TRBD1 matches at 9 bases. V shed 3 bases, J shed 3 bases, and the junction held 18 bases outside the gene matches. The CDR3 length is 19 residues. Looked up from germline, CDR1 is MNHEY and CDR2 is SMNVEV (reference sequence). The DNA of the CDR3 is TGTGCCAGCAGTTTGGGTATTTACGGAACCGGGACAGGGAACTACGAGCAGTACTTC. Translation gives CASSLGIYGTGTGNYEQYF.

The CDR3 here is CASSFGETQYF. The CDR3 nucleotides are TGTGCCAGCAGCTTCGGGGAGACCCAGTACTTC. The gene calls are TRBV7-2 and TRBJ2-5; unclear D gene. The CDR3 runs to 11 residues. Between the trimmed V and J ends, which lost 3 bases and 5 bases, there was a span of 4 bases. CDR1 is SGHTA and CDR2 is FQGNSA in the germline V gene.

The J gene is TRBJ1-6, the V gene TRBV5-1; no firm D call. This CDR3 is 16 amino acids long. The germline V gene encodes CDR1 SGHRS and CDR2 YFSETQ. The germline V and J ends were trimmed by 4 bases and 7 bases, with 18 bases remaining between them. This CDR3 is CASSPEGTGYNSPLHF. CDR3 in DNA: TGCGCCAGCAGCCCGGAGGGTACGGGTTACAATTCACCCCTCCACTTT. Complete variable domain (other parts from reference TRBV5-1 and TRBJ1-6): KAGVTQTPRYLIKTRGQQVTLSCSPISGHRSVSWYQQTPGQGLQFLFEYFSETQRNKGNFPGRFSGRQFSNSRSEMNVSTLELGDSALYLCASSPEGTGYNSPLHFGNGTRLTVT.

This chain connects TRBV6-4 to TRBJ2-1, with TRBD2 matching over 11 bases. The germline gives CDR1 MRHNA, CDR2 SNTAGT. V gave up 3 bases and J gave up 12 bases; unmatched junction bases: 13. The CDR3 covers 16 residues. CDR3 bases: TGTGCCAGCAGTGATTCGGCTAGCGGGAGGAAATTGGGGCAGTTCTTC. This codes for CASSDSASGRKLGQFF.

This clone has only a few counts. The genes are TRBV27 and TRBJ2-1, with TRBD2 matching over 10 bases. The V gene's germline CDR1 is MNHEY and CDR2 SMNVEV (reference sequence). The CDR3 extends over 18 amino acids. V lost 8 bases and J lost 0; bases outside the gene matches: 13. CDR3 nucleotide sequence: TGTGCCAGCGTTTCTGCTAGCGGGAGTAGAGTCTCCTACAATGAGCAGTTCTTC. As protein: CASVSASGSRVSYNEQFF.

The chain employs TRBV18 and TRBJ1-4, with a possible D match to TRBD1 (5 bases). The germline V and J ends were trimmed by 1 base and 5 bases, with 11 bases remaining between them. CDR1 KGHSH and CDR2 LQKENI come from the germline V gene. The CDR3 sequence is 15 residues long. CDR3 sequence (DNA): TGTGCCAGCTCACCACAGGGGAGGTTGAATGAAAAACTGTTTTTT. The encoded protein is CASSPQGRLNEKLFF.

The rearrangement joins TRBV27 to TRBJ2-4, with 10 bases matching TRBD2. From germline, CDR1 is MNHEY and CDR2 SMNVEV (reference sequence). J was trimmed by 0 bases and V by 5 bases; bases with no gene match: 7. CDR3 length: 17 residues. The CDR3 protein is CASSPKLAGLAKNIQYF. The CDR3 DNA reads TGTGCCAGCAGTCCAAAACTAGCGGGGCTAGCCAAAAACATTCAGTACTTC.

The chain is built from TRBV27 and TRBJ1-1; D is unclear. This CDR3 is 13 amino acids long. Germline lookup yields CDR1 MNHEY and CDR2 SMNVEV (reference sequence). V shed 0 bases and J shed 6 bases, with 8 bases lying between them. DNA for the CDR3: TGTGCCAGCAGTTTATCGATGAGGGCTGAAGCTTTCTTT. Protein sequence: CASSLSMRAEAFF.

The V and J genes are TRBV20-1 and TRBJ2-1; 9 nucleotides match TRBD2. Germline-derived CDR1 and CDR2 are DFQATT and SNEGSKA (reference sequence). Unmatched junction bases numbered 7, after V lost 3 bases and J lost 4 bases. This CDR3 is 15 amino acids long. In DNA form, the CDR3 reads TGCAGTGCTAGTTCAACTAGCGGGCCGTACAATGAGCAGTTCTTC. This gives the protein CSASSTSGPYNEQFF.